Sequencing of this TCR beta chain was carried out in a study of cytotoxic CD8 clonotypes in ibrutinib-treated CLL. As for the study in general: Response was recorded as partial in approximately 24 patients and complete in 2; at median 68 months, about 14 remained remitted and about twelve had progressed. Findings of the study overall: Clonality rose at ibrutinib response, held steady in sustained remission, and fell toward baseline at progression. Treatment left the uncommon public clonotypes either contracted or stable in frequency. The study found baseline clonality above age-matched healthy donors, tracking circulating CD8+ T-cell counts.

Trimming stripped 0 bases from V and 0 bases from J, with 12 bases between. The CDR3 consists of 16 residues. The germline V gene has CDR1 MGHRA and CDR2 YSYEKL. Produced via immunoSEQ multiplex PCR; TCRdb's table is partial and in-frame only. The top ten hold around 30% of the sample, which has about 89,000 clones, roughly 80% seen once. Remarks on this clone: Its antigen is as yet unknown.

The sample was PBMCs, taken after 12 months of ibrutinib treatment. The clonotype was recovered from a human donor with chronic lymphocytic leukemia. The rearrangement joins TRBV4-1 to TRBJ2-7; D might be TRBD2 (5 bases). CDR3 sequence (DNA): TGCGCCAGCAGCCAAGATAAAACGGCGGGCTCCTACGAGCAGTACTTC. Protein product: CASSQDKTAGSYEQYF.